This is a list of T cell receptor beta chains from one sample in a study of cytomegalovirus exposure and HLA in healthy donors. Clones were read by immunoSEQ multiplex PCR, and TCRdb kept only the in-frame ones, dropping some. This repertoire shows 95,000 to 150,000 clones, 75% to 80% found once; its top ten account for 6.3%. The source material was PBMCs. Receptor source: a woman in her thirties or forties in good health and CMV-seronegative. CDR3s include the opening cysteine and the closing phenylalanine or tryptophan. Each record gives: D gene, J gene, V gene, clone size, CDR3 DNA, CDR3 protein. The D gene is left open where the match is weak. Only part of the rows carry a size: once, few, many, or a class if the clone is expanded.

>TRBD1|TRBJ2-2|TRBV18|few
TGTGCCAGCTCCCTCGACAGGGCCGGGGAGCTGTTTTTT
CASSLDRAGELFF
>TRBD2|TRBJ2-7|TRBV5-4|NA
TGTGCCAGCAGCTTTGGACTAGCCGACGACGAGCAGTACTTC
CASSFGLADDEQYF
>NA|TRBJ2-1|TRBV19|NA
TGTGCCAGTAGTATAGCGGGCAGGGGAAACAATGAGCAGTTCTTC
CASSIAGRGNNEQFF
>TRBD2|TRBJ2-2|TRBV7-6|NA
TGTGCCAGCAGAATGGGACTAGCCCAGACCGGGGAGCTGTTTTTT
CASRMGLAQTGELFF
>NA|TRBJ2-7|TRBV2|NA
TGTGCCAGCAGTGAAAGATGGGGCAGGCGGGGGCACGAGCAGTACTTC
CASSERWGRRGHEQYF
>NA|TRBJ1-2|TRBV4-2|NA
TGTGCCAGCAGCCCCCGGGTCACTAACTATGGCTACACCTTC
CASSPRVTNYGYTF
>NA|TRBJ2-3|TRBV9|NA
TGTGCCAGCAGCGCGGACTGGGGAGGCACAGATACGCAGTATTTT
CASSADWGGTDTQYF
>TRBD2|TRBJ2-1|TRBV6-6|NA
TGTGCCAGCAGTTACCCCCTCGCGGGAGGGCCTAGTGAGCAGTTCTTC
CASSYPLAGGPSEQFF
>TRBD1|TRBJ2-7|TRBV11-2|NA
TGTGCCAGCAGCTTGGGACAGGGCCCCTACGAGCAGTACTTC
CASSLGQGPYEQYF
>NA|TRBJ1-2|TRBV4-1|NA
TGCGCCAGCAGCCAAGCGCCAGGGGATCACGGCTACACCTTC
CASSQAPGDHGYTF
>NA|TRBJ1-2|TRBV28|NA
TGTGCCAGCAGTTCCCCGGGACATAACTATGGCTACACCTTC
CASSSPGHNYGYTF
>TRBD2|TRBJ2-2|TRBV25-1|NA
TGTGCCAGCAGTGGCGCGGGAGGGCCCGGGGAGCTGTTTTTT
CASSGAGGPGELFF
>NA|TRBJ2-5|TRBV27|NA
TGTGCCAGCAGTTTGACGAACAGGCTATTAAGGACCCAGTACTTC
CASSLTNRLLRTQYF
>NA|TRBJ1-2|TRBV28|once
TGTGCCAGCAGTGCGGGGGTCAACTATGGCTACACCTTC
CASSAGVNYGYTF
>TRBD1|TRBJ2-7|TRBV6-6|NA
TGTGCCGGGTCTAAAGACAGGGGGCCCTACGAGCAGTACTTC
CAGSKDRGPYEQYF
>TRBD1|TRBJ2-5|TRBV6-5|NA
TGTGCCAGCAGTTCCGGGACAGGTCTCGAGACCCAGTACTTC
CASSSGTGLETQYF
>NA|TRBJ2-5|TRBV13|NA
TGTGCCAGCAGCTTAGGCCGGCGGGGTCAAGAGACCCAGTACTTC
CASSLGRRGQETQYF
>TRBD2|TRBJ2-3|TRBV5-1|NA
TGCGCCAGCAGCCGGAGACTAGCGGGATACACAGATACGCAGTATTTT
CASSRRLAGYTDTQYF
>TRBD1|TRBJ2-7|TRBV7-9|NA
TGTGCCAGCAGCACCCCGGGACAGGGGATCTACGAGCAGTACTTC
CASSTPGQGIYEQYF
>TRBD1|TRBJ2-3|TRBV28|NA
TGTGCCAGCATTCCAACAGGGGGCACGACAGATACGCAGTATTTT
CASIPTGGTTDTQYF
>TRBD1|TRBJ2-2|TRBV9|few
TGTGCCAGCAGCGCCGGGACAGGGCACACCGGGGAGCTGTTTTTT
CASSAGTGHTGELFF
>TRBD2|TRBJ2-5|TRBV13|NA
TGTGCCAGCAGCCGTGTAGCGGGACGAGAGACCCAGTACTTC
CASSRVAGRETQYF
>TRBD1|TRBJ1-5|TRBV27|NA
TGTGCCAGCAGACGAACAGGGGGTCAGCCCCAGCATTTT
CASRRTGGQPQHF
>NA|TRBJ1-2|TRBV7-9|NA
TGTTCCAGCAGCTTAAGCCGTTACGGCTACACCTTC
CSSSLSRYGYTF
>NA|TRBJ1-4|TRBV9|NA
TGTGCCAGCAGCGCTCCATGGGCCGGAGAAAAACTGTTTTTT
CASSAPWAGEKLFF
>TRBD2|TRBJ2-3|TRBV7-9|NA
TGTGCCAGCAGCCGAGGGGCTACGGGGGGGGAGGCCACAGATACGCAGTATTTT
CASSRGATGGEATDTQYF
>NA|TRBJ2-3|TRBV6-1|NA
TGTGCCAGCAGTGATGGGTGGGTGACAGGAGGAGATACGCAGTATTTT
CASSDGWVTGGDTQYF
>NA|TRBJ1-5|TRBV19|once
TGTGCCAGTAGTATAGATTGGCAGGGCTGGAGCAATCAGCCCCAGCATTTT
CASSIDWQGWSNQPQHF
>NA|TRBJ2-7|TRBV7-2|NA
TGTGCCAGCAGCTTAGCGCCGTCAGCGCCCAAAGAGCAGTACTTC
CASSLAPSAPKEQYF
>NA|TRBJ2-1|TRBV5-1|NA
TGCGCCAGCAGCTTGGACGGGGTGAGCTCCTACAATGAGCAGTTCTTC
CASSLDGVSSYNEQFF
>NA|TRBJ2-7|TRBV6-5|NA
TGTGCCAGCAGCAAAGCCCGTGCAGGGGTGGACGAGCAGTACTTC
CASSKARAGVDEQYF
>NA|TRBJ2-1|TRBV25-1|NA
TGTGCCAGCAGTGAATACAGGGAGCAGTTCTTC
CASSEYREQFF
>NA|TRBJ2-1|TRBV9|few
TGTGCCAGCAGCGCCTCTCCTGGTATGGAGAGCTCCTACAATGAGCAGTTCTTC
CASSASPGMESSYNEQFF
>TRBD1|TRBJ2-7|TRBV6-1|few
TGTGCCAGCAGGCGGACAGGGCTGGGCGAGCAGTACTTC
CASRRTGLGEQYF
>NA|TRBJ1-4|TRBV9|few
TGTGCCAGCAGCGTAGAAGGCGGGGGTAATGAAAAACTGTTTTTT
CASSVEGGGNEKLFF
>NA|TRBJ2-1|TRBV7-2|NA
TGTGCCAGCAGCTTAACGACTGGTCTCGATGAGCAGTTCTTC
CASSLTTGLDEQFF